One sample yielded the 30 T cell receptor beta chains listed below, sequenced in a study of intratumoral heterogeneity in liver cancer. Tumour samples came from separate, distinct regions of the hepatocellular carcinoma nodule. Some clones are missing from TCRdb's copy, which holds only in-frame ones; the method was immunoSEQ multiplex PCR. The sample has thousands of clones, approximately 71% seen once; the top ten hold 35% to 50%. The material was tumor tissue, obtained before any cancer treatment. The receptors were sampled from a woman in her 70s with hepatocellular carcinoma.

The J gene is TRBJ2-3, the V gene TRBV29-1, with D possibly matching TRBD1 (5 bases). Germline lookup yields CDR1 SQVTM and CDR2 ANQGSEA. There are 13 residues in the CDR3. Trimming took 4 bases from V and 4 from J, leaving 12 bases between them. CDR3 residues: CSVGGATADTQYF. CDR3 DNA: TGCAGCGTTGGTGGGGCTACTGCAGATACGCAGTATTTT.

Only a few counts were recorded for this clone. The genes are TRBV2 and TRBJ2-1, with D perhaps given as TRBD1 or TRBD2 (5 bases each). Deletions cut 1 base from V and 8 bases from J, with 6 bases between. Per germline, CDR1 SNHLY and CDR2 FYNNEI. This CDR3 is 12 amino acids long. Here the CDR3 reads CASSEVGHEQFF. CDR3 nucleotides: TGTGCCAGCAGTGAAGTGGGACATGAGCAGTTCTTC.

The chain employs TRBV2 and TRBJ1-4; tentative D call: TRBD1 (5 bases). The V gene's germline CDR1 is SNHLY and CDR2 FYNNEI. There are 17 residues in the CDR3. The germline V and J ends were trimmed by 4 bases and 8 bases, with 23 bases remaining between them. DNA for the CDR3: TGTGCCAGCAGTGGGCTTGGGGCAGGGCGCGCCGGAGAAAAACTGTTTTTT. It encodes CASSGLGAGRAGEKLFF.

The chain combines TRBV6-5 with TRBJ2-7, with a weak D call TRBD1 (6 bases). Between the trimmed V and J ends, which lost 7 bases and 2 bases, there was a span of 12 bases. Germline values: CDR1 MNHEY, CDR2 SVGAGI. The length of the CDR3 is 13 residues. In DNA, the CDR3 is TGTGCCAGCATGCGAGCAGGGGCCTACGAGCAGTACTTC. This sequence encodes CASMRAGAYEQYF.

The chain joins TRBV7-8 to TRBJ2-7; 8 bases are a match to TRBD1. The germline V gene encodes CDR1 SGHVS and CDR2 FQNEAQ. With 2 bases clipped from V and 0 bases from J, the junction kept 9 bases outside the gene matches. The CDR3 is made up of 17 amino acids. The CDR3: CASSLRATGASSYEQYF. The CDR3 nucleotides are TGTGCCAGCAGCTTAAGGGCGACAGGGGCCTCCTCCTACGAGCAGTACTTC.

The chain recombines TRBV6-5 with TRBJ2-7; no clear D. This CDR3 region has 15 residues. Trimming removed 0 bases at V and 3 bases at J, with 12 bases between. Germline V gives CDR1 MNHEY, CDR2 SVGAGI. This chain's CDR3 is CASSYSQYSDYEQYF. CDR3 bases: TGTGCCAGCAGTTACTCGCAGTACAGCGACTACGAGCAGTACTTC.

In this sample, this clone turned up once. The chain combines TRBV5-1 with TRBJ2-1; 12 bases are a match to TRBD2. The J segment lost 8 bases and the V segment lost 4 bases, leaving 7 bases of the junction unmatched. Germline V gives CDR1 SGHRS, CDR2 YFSETQ. The CDR3 totals 15 residues. The CDR3: CASSPGTSGYDEQFF. CDR3 sequence (DNA): TGCGCCAGCAGCCCCGGGACTAGCGGGTACGATGAGCAGTTCTTC.

By its share, this clone is hyperexpanded. This chain connects TRBV29-1 to TRBJ2-2; the D gene could be TRBD1 or TRBD2 (5 bases each). The CDR3 spans 11 residues. Trimming removed 5 bases from V and 6 bases from J, with 7 bases in between. The germline V gene has CDR1 SQVTM and CDR2 ANQGSEA. For the CDR3, the DNA is TGCAGCGTTTTGGGGGCCGGGGAGCTGTTTTTT. As protein: CSVLGAGELFF.

This chain connects TRBV19 to TRBJ2-5, with D perhaps TRBD1 or TRBD2 (5 bases each). This CDR3 is built from 13 residues. V dropped 6 bases and J dropped 2 bases, with 10 bases sitting between them. CDR1 and CDR2 from the germline V gene are LNHDA and SQIVND (reference sequence). DNA for the CDR3: TGTGCCAGTAGAAGGGGAGCACAAGAGACCCAGTACTTC. Its translation: CASRRGAQETQYF.

The chain recombines TRBV12-3 or TRBV12-4 with TRBJ1-1; 9 nucleotides agree with TRBD1. V shed 7 bases, J shed 4 bases, and the junction held 4 bases outside the gene matches. This CDR3 has 13 residues. Written as DNA, the CDR3 is TGTGCCAGCACCACGGACAGGGGCACTGAAGCTTTCTTT. This encodes CASTTDRGTEAFF.

The rearrangement joins TRBV13 to TRBJ2-3; TRBD1 or TRBD2 may be the D gene (6 bases each). The V gene lost 8 bases and the J gene lost 2 bases, with 14 bases spanning the gap. The germline V gene has CDR1 PRHDT and CDR2 FYEKMQ (reference sequence). CDR3 size: 14 residues. CDR3 sequence: CASAERGVTDTQYF. The CDR3 coding sequence is TGTGCCAGCGCCGAAAGGGGGGTCACAGATACGCAGTATTTT.

This clone is large within its sample. The chain is built from TRBV7-8 and TRBJ2-1; 9 bases map to TRBD1. Germline V gene lookup returns CDR1 SGHVS and CDR2 FQNEAQ. The trim removed 5 bases at V and 3 bases at J, leaving 8 bases unmatched. This CDR3 spans 16 amino acids. CDR3 sequence: CASSGFRDRVYNEQFF. CDR3 DNA sequence: TGTGCCAGCAGCGGTTTCCGGGACAGGGTCTACAATGAGCAGTTCTTC. Based on the CDR3 plus reference TRBV7-8 and TRBJ2-1, the full variable domain is GAGVSQSPRYKVAKRGQDVALRCDPISGHVSLFWYQQALGQGPEFLTYFQNEAQLDKSGLPSDRFFAERPEGSVSTLKIQRTQQEDSAVYLCASSGFRDRVYNEQFFGPGTRLTVL.

The rearrangement links TRBV24-1 to TRBJ2-1, with D maybe TRBD1 (5 bases). Trimming took off 1 base at V and 7 bases at J, with 16 bases between the two ends. Germline V gene data show CDR1 as KGHDR and CDR2 as SFDVKD. The CDR3 extends over 16 amino acids. CDR3 DNA sequence: TGTGCCACCAGTGATTTTCGGCAGGGTAGGGTAAATGAGCAGTTCTTC. Protein product: CATSDFRQGRVNEQFF.

The chain recombines TRBV9 with TRBJ1-6; TRBD1 might be the D (6 bases). CDR1 SGDLS and CDR2 YYNGEE come from the germline V gene. Trimming shortened V by 4 bases and J by 3 bases, and 11 bases separated the two germline ends. The CDR3 sequence is 15 residues long. CDR3 sequence (DNA): TGTGCCAGCAGCACCCAGACAGGCTATAATTCACCCCTCCACTTT. This gives the protein CASSTQTGYNSPLHF.

The gene calls are TRBV3-1 (or the pseudogene TRBV3-2) and TRBJ2-1; 7 positions agree with TRBD2. The germline CDR1 and CDR2 sequences are LGHDT and YNNKEL (reference sequence). After removal of 0 bases from V and 6 bases from J, the junction contained 8 bases not matched to a gene. The CDR3 loop spans 16 amino acids. The CDR3 nucleotides read TGTGCCAGCAGCCAAGACCCGGGAGGCGCGACCAATGAGCAGTTCTTC. Residues: CASSQDPGGATNEQFF.

This chain uses TRBV4-1 with TRBJ2-7; 7 nucleotides agree with TRBD1. The CDR3 is 15 residues long. Germline loops: CDR1 MGHRA, CDR2 YSYEKL. The junction had 8 bases not matched to a gene; V was cut back by 6 bases and J by 0 bases. The CDR3 loop reads CASSITGTDSYEQYF. CDR3 sequence (DNA): TGCGCCAGCAGTATAACCGGGACAGACTCCTACGAGCAGTACTTC.

This clone turned up a few times. V usage is TRBV10-3 and J usage is TRBJ2-1; D unresolved. This CDR3 contains 15 residues. The V gene lost 4 bases and the J gene lost 0 bases, with 10 bases spanning the gap. Germline CDR1 is ENHRY and CDR2 is SYGVKD. The CDR3 nucleotides are TGTGCCATCAGTGGTGGGGTTAGCTCCTACAATGAGCAGTTCTTC. Protein sequence: CAISGGVSSYNEQFF.

This clone occurred a few times. The chain uses TRBV2 and TRBJ1-1; D remains ambiguous. The length of the CDR3 is 11 residues. Per the germline V gene, CDR1 is SNHLY and CDR2 is FYNNEI. V was shortened by 1 base and J by 4 bases, with 1 base between the two germline ends. The CDR3 DNA reads as TGTGCCAGCAGTGAAGGCACTGAAGCTTTCTTT. Its protein is CASSEGTEAFF.

The V and J genes are TRBV30 and TRBJ2-7; TRBD2 aligns across 10 bases. The germline gives CDR1 GTSNPN, CDR2 SVGIG (reference sequence). Unmatched junction bases numbered 9, after V lost 1 base and J lost 6 bases. The CDR3 loop spans 15 amino acids. The CDR3 sequence: CAWSGPRTSGGEQYF. For the CDR3, the DNA is TGTGCCTGGAGTGGCCCTCGGACTAGCGGCGGCGAGCAGTACTTC.

This clone was picked up a small number of times. V is TRBV6-1 and J is TRBJ1-1, with 10 nucleotides matching TRBD1. The germline V gene encodes CDR1 MNHNS and CDR2 SASEGT. The length of the CDR3 is 16 residues. The trim removed 6 bases at V and 1 base at J, leaving 8 bases unmatched. The CDR3 nucleotides are TGTGCCAGCAGGGAACCGGACAGGGGGGAGAACACTGAAGCTTTCTTT. Translated: CASREPDRGENTEAFF.

The chain couples TRBV28 to TRBJ2-1, with a tentative D call TRBD2 (6 bases). The CDR3 consists of 16 residues. Germline V gene lookup returns CDR1 MDHEN and CDR2 SYDVKM. With 1 base removed from V and 5 bases from J, the gap between germline ends came to 15 bases. The CDR3 DNA sequence: TGTGCCAGCAGTTTATTTGGAGGGGTGGTTAACAATGAGCAGTTCTTC. Amino acid sequence: CASSLFGGVVNNEQFF.

The chain employs TRBV19 and TRBJ1-5; D is unresolved. The CDR3 consists of 12 residues. CDR1 and CDR2 from the germline V gene are LNHDA and SQIVND (reference sequence). V was pared by 5 bases and J by 9 bases, with 11 bases between. In DNA, the CDR3 is TGTGCCAGTAGTGAGGGTCGGGGGCCCCAGCATTTT. It is translated as CASSEGRGPQHF.

The genes are TRBV5-4 and TRBJ2-2; the D gene is possibly TRBD1 (5 bases). Deletions cut 3 bases from V and 6 bases from J, with 18 bases between. The CDR3 is 16 amino acids. The germline CDR1 and CDR2 sequences are SGHNT and YYREEE (reference sequence). CDR3 residues: CASSSGQMASAGELFF. Here the CDR3 DNA reads TGTGCCAGCAGCTCCGGACAAATGGCTTCAGCCGGGGAGCTGTTTTTT. The full variable domain, in which reference TRBV5-4 and TRBJ2-2 provide the parts outside the CDR3, is ETGVTQSPTHLIKTRGQQVTLRCSSQSGHNTVSWYQQALGQGPQFIFQYYREEENGRGNFPPRFSGLQFPNYSSELNVNALELDDSALYLCASSSGQMASAGELFFGEGSRLTVL.

This clone was detected only a few times. This chain connects TRBV28 to TRBJ2-1; 10 nucleotides line up with TRBD2. After removal of 6 bases from V and 8 bases from J, the junction contained 10 bases not matched to a gene. The germline V gene has CDR1 MDHEN and CDR2 SYDVKM. The CDR3 runs to 15 residues. The CDR3, as DNA: TGTGCCAGCAGAACAGCTAGCGGGAGTTTGGATGAGCAGTTCTTC. Translating gives CASRTASGSLDEQFF.

The chain is built from TRBV19 and TRBJ1-5; D is possibly TRBD1 (6 bases). CDR3 size: 16 residues. V was trimmed by 4 bases and J by 1 base, leaving 14 bases between them. CDR1 and CDR2 from the germline V gene are LNHDA and SQIVND (reference sequence). The CDR3 sequence is CASSTQGIRSNQPQHF. CDR3 DNA: TGTGCCAGTAGTACACAGGGAATTCGAAGCAATCAGCCCCAGCATTTT.

The rearrangement joins TRBV28 to TRBJ2-3, with 11 bases that match TRBD2. Germline CDR1 is MDHEN and CDR2 is SYDVKM. The V gene end was trimmed by 7 bases and the J gene end by 4 bases; junction bases not matched to a gene: 4. The CDR3 spans 14 residues. The CDR3, as DNA: TGTGCCAGCACCCCTAGCGGGAGGCCAGATACGCAGTATTTT. It encodes CASTPSGRPDTQYF.

This chain connects TRBV9 to TRBJ2-5; D possibly matches TRBD1 or TRBD2 (5 bases each). V shed 3 bases and J shed 3 bases, with 24 bases lying between them. The CDR3 length is 18 residues. Germline CDR1 and CDR2: SGDLS and YYNGEE. The CDR3 coding sequence is TGTGCCAGCAGCGCGTGGGGGTTGGTAGCAGCGGCGAAAGAGACCCAGTACTTC. It encodes CASSAWGLVAAAKETQYF.

The rearrangement uses TRBV7-6 and TRBJ2-5; 12 bases align to TRBD1. Trimming cost V 4 bases and J 5 bases; bases outside gene matches: 11. The germline V gene encodes CDR1 SGHVS and CDR2 FNYEAQ. CDR3 size: 17 residues. The DNA for the CDR3 is TGTGCCAGCAGCTGGGAGAAAGGGACAGGGGGCCTGGAGACCCAGTACTTC. This encodes CASSWEKGTGGLETQYF.

This clone has more than one count but fewer than ten. This chain links TRBV12-3 or TRBV12-4 with TRBJ2-1; D gene ambiguous. V was clipped by 1 base and J by 9 bases, with 7 bases between them. This CDR3 spans 12 amino acids. The CDR3 sequence is CASSLGSGEQFF. DNA of the CDR3: TGTGCCAGCAGTTTAGGCTCGGGTGAGCAGTTCTTC.

This chain connects TRBV11-3 to TRBJ1-1, with a possible D match to TRBD1 (6 bases). Trimming removed 4 bases at V and 4 bases at J, with 10 bases between. Germline CDR1 is SGHNT and CDR2 is YENEEA. The CDR3 runs 13 residues. The CDR3 here is CASSWGRGTEAFF. The CDR3 region has the DNA TGTGCCAGCAGCTGGGGGCGAGGCACTGAAGCTTTCTTT.